These 18 T cell receptor beta chains came from one sample sequenced in a study of T cells after yellow fever vaccination. TCRdb reanalysed the 5' RACE reads using MiXCR and keeps one entry per CDR3 protein. The sample records approximately 340,000 distinct CDR3 sequences, 8.7% being singletons. Source: PBMCs, taken on the day of the first yellow fever vaccination. The receptors originated from a man aged 18 to 29 who received the YFV17D yellow fever vaccine.

This clonotype was seen ten or more times. The J gene is TRBJ2-1, the V gene TRBV12-3 or TRBV12-4; TRBD1 matches 11 bases. This CDR3 is built from 16 residues. V trimming: 2 bases; J trimming: 8 bases; junction bases outside the gene matches: 8. CDR3 amino acids: CASSLSGQGALDEQFF. The CDR3 DNA reads as TGTGCCAGCAGTTTAAGTGGACAGGGGGCTCTGGATGAGCAGTTCTTC.

The V gene is TRBV6-1, the J gene TRBJ2-1; 9 positions match TRBD2. The V gene end was trimmed by 0 bases and the J gene end by 7 bases; junction bases not matched to a gene: 7. The CDR3 is made up of 16 amino acids. CDR1 is MNHNS, CDR2 SASEGT, per germline. In DNA, the CDR3 is TGTGCCAGCAGTGAAGCTGGGACTAGCATGGAGAATGAGCAGTTCTTC. Protein: CASSEAGTSMENEQFF.

This chain joins TRBV12-3 or TRBV12-4 and TRBJ2-1; D could derive from TRBD1 or TRBD2 (6 bases each). Trimming took 7 bases from V and 7 from J, leaving 17 bases between them. The CDR3 contains 14 residues. The CDR3 loop reads CASTRGGGRNEQFF. For the CDR3, the DNA is TGTGCCAGCACCAGAGGAGGGGGGCGGAATGAGCAGTTCTTC.

There are a few counts of this clonotype. CDR3 amino acids: CASSAPHGGENSPLHF. CDR3 bases: TGTGCCAGCAGCGCCCCCCACGGGGGCGAGAATTCACCCCTCCACTTT. The V and J genes are TRBV9 and TRBJ1-6, with a possible D match to TRBD1 (6 bases). Deletions cut 3 bases from V and 7 bases from J, with 17 bases between. Germline V gene data show CDR1 as SGDLS and CDR2 as YYNGEE. The CDR3 is 16 residues long. The complete variable domain, with remaining parts taken from reference TRBV9 and TRBJ1-6, reads DSGVTQTPKHLITATGQRVTLRCSPRSGDLSVYWYQQSLDQGLQFLIQYYNGEERAKGNILERFSAQQFPDLHSELNLSSLELGDSALYFCASSAPHGGENSPLHFGNGTRLTVT.

Many counts were recorded for this clonotype. The V gene is TRBV5-1, the J gene TRBJ1-4; 9 bases are shared with TRBD1. Germline CDR1 SGHRS, CDR2 YFSETQ. Losses at the gene ends were 4 bases for V and 8 bases for J; bases not matched to a gene: 3. The CDR3 sequence is 13 residues long. CDR3 region: CASSRGQGEKLFF. CDR3 coding DNA: TGCGCCAGCAGCCGCGGACAGGGGGAAAAACTGTTTTTT.

The gene calls are TRBV20-1 and TRBJ2-5, with TRBD2 matching 8 bases. Trimming cost V 3 bases and J 5 bases; bases outside gene matches: 5. CDR3 size: 13 residues. Germline CDR1 DFQATT, CDR2 SNEGSKA (reference sequence). CDR3 sequence: CSASAGLGETQYF. CDR3 DNA sequence: TGCAGTGCTAGCGCGGGACTAGGGGAGACCCAGTACTTC.

The CDR3 DNA sequence: TGTGCCAGTAGTATATTCGGGGGAGAGACCCAGTACTTC. Amino acids: CASSIFGGETQYF. The rearrangement joins TRBV19 to TRBJ2-5; D is perhaps TRBD2 (6 bases). The germline V and J ends were trimmed by 2 bases and 4 bases, with 8 bases remaining between them. Germline CDR1 and CDR2: LNHDA and SQIVND (reference sequence). This CDR3 region has 13 residues. Filled out from reference TRBV19 and TRBJ2-5, the complete variable domain reads DGGITQSPKYLFRKEGQNVTLSCEQNLNHDAMYWYRQDPGQGLRLIYYSQIVNDFQKGDIAEGYSVSREKKESFPLTVTSAQKNPTAFYLCASSIFGGETQYFGPGTRLLVL.

This clonotype was found a few times. The rearrangement links TRBV7-9 to TRBJ1-1; 10 nucleotides align to TRBD1. J lost 5 bases, V lost 8 bases, and 5 bases had no gene match. The CDR3 length is 13 residues. From germline, CDR1 is SEHNR and CDR2 FQNEAQ (reference sequence). The CDR3 protein is CASDRGLATEAFF. The CDR3 DNA is TGTGCCAGCGACAGGGGGCTAGCGACTGAAGCTTTCTTT.

This clonotype appeared a few times. The DNA of the CDR3 is TGCGCCAGCAGCTTGGGATGGGGGGCGGATGAGCAGTTCTTC. Amino acids: CASSLGWGADEQFF. This sequence joins TRBV5-1 and TRBJ2-1, with D perhaps given as TRBD1 or TRBD2 (6 bases each). The CDR3 consists of 14 residues. V shed 0 bases and J shed 8 bases, with 12 bases lying between them. Per germline, CDR1 SGHRS and CDR2 YFSETQ.

This clonotype has only a few counts. The chain recombines TRBV7-2 with TRBJ2-5; 8 bases fit TRBD2. Germline V CDR1 and CDR2: SGHTA, FQGNSA. J was trimmed by 2 bases and V by 5 bases; bases with no gene match: 10. The CDR3 totals 16 residues. The CDR3 reads CASSALGRGVQETQYF. The CDR3 region has the DNA TGTGCCAGCAGCGCGCTTGGGCGGGGGGTTCAAGAGACCCAGTACTTC.

Ten or more counts support this clonotype. This rearrangement joins TRBV5-5 to TRBJ1-4, with D perhaps TRBD1 (6 bases). The CDR3 is 16 amino acids. The V end was cut by 0 bases, the J end by 6 bases, with 15 bases between. Germline V gene lookup returns CDR1 SGHKS and CDR2 YYEKEE (reference sequence). The CDR3 bases are TGTGCCAGCAGCTTGGCTCCAGGCAGGGGTGATGAAAAACTGTTTTTT. Translation: CASSLAPGRGDEKLFF.

This clonotype was seen repeatedly, ten times or more. V usage is TRBV20-1 and J usage is TRBJ2-1; 9 nucleotides agree with TRBD2. The CDR3 spans 14 residues. Unmatched junction bases numbered 8, after V lost 3 bases and J lost 8 bases. The germline CDR1 and CDR2 sequences are DFQATT and SNEGSKA (reference sequence). CDR3 in amino acids: CSASQAGGSDEQFF. The CDR3 DNA follows: TGCAGTGCTAGCCAAGCGGGGGGCTCGGATGAGCAGTTCTTC.

The chain combines TRBV12-3 or TRBV12-4 with TRBJ2-5, with TRBD1 as a possible D gene (6 bases). There are 15 residues in the CDR3. V dropped 0 bases and J dropped 5 bases, with 13 bases sitting between them. The CDR3 reads CASSLAGWGQETQYF. In DNA form, the CDR3 reads TGTGCCAGCAGTTTAGCCGGCTGGGGGCAGGAGACCCAGTACTTC.

The chain has TRBV7-2 and TRBJ2-5; D perhaps matches TRBD2 (6 bases). Per the germline V gene, CDR1 is SGHTA and CDR2 is FQGNSA. Trimming took off 6 bases at V and 13 bases at J, with 21 bases between the two ends. This CDR3 contains 13 residues. CDR3 sequence: CASSPPGLASSYF. The CDR3 DNA follows: TGTGCCAGCAGTCCTCCGGGACTCGCTTCGTCGTACTTC.

V gene TRBV6-4 combines with J gene TRBJ2-7, with TRBD1 matching 8 bases. The CDR3 length is 12 residues. J lost 5 bases, V lost 6 bases, and 3 bases had no gene match. Germline CDR1 reads MRHNA; CDR2 reads SNTAGT. The CDR3 nucleotides read TGTGCCAGCAGCCGGGACAGGAACGAGCAGTACGTC. Encoded protein: CASSRDRNEQYV.

This clonotype was seen only a few times. J is TRBJ1-4 and V is TRBV7-2; 7 bases fit TRBD1. The germline CDR1 and CDR2 sequences are SGHTA and FQGNSA. This CDR3 region has 15 residues. J lost 8 bases, V lost 1 base, and 7 bases had no gene match. The CDR3 spells CASSLVQDRSEKLFF. CDR3 DNA sequence: TGTGCCAGCAGCTTAGTACAGGACAGGTCCGAAAAACTGTTTTTT.

This chain uses TRBV4-1 with TRBJ2-1, with 9 nucleotides matching TRBD2. Germline V lookup: CDR1 MGHRA, CDR2 YSYEKL. CDR3 length equals 14 residues. V lost 7 bases and J lost 9; bases outside the gene matches: 10. CDR3 in amino acids: CASTRGGLAFEQFF. The CDR3 DNA reads TGCGCCAGCACTCGAGGAGGACTAGCGTTTGAGCAGTTCTTC.

The table lists this clonotype with a few counts. This sequence joins TRBV6-5 and TRBJ1-4; the D is unclear. The CDR3 is 15 amino acids. The V gene's germline CDR1 is MNHEY and CDR2 SVGAGI. Trimming took 2 bases from V and 0 from J, leaving 7 bases between them. As DNA, the CDR3 is TGTGCCAGCAGTTACACGGCGACAACTAATGAAAAACTGTTTTTT. It specifies CASSYTATTNEKLFF.